This T cell receptor beta chain stems from a study of radiation and T cells in renal cell carcinoma. Study-level points and caveats: In blood, top tumor clones expanded by 2 weeks, shrinking by 4.

Time point noted: blood 4 weeks post-SBRT, at nephrectomy. Indicated treatment: 15 Gy SBRT to primary tumor, nephrectomy 4 weeks later. Radiation-treated patients gave blood at baseline, week 2 and week 4. Clear cell pathology was present in this patient's renal cell carcinoma. The protocol was immunoSEQ multiplex PCR, while the TCRdb copy is restricted to in-frame clones and leaves out a portion. The table has about 74,000 clones, 80% to 90% seen once; the top ten hold 6%. The CDR3 is 12 residues long. Trimming stripped 4 bases from V and 3 bases from J, with 7 bases between. The germline gives CDR1 SEHNR, CDR2 FQNEAQ (reference sequence). Of note for this clone: Its antigen is as yet unknown.

This chain joins TRBV7-9 and TRBJ2-7; unclear D gene. The receptor's source is a woman between 65 and 79 years old with renal cell carcinoma. This material consisted of blood, taken from a patient whose treatment included radiotherapy and nephrectomy. CDR3 in amino acids: CASSSSNYEQYF. The CDR3 DNA reads as TGTGCCAGCAGCTCCTCCAACTACGAGCAGTACTTC.